The clone carrying this TCR beta chain was recorded once. This sample was taken from a study of blood T cell repertoires in COVID-19. Across the whole study: The study drew acute and convalescent COVID-19 samples from the United States, Italy and Spain.

How the authors handled the data: Estimation of nucleated cell counts relied on the amplification of reference gene primers. Profiled with immunoSEQ multiplex PCR; TCRdb holds only in-frame clones, not every one. The V and J calls and clone size are taken from that table; D and trimming were inferred from the DNA. The sample yields some 260,000 clones, over 65% seen once. The CDR3 has 15 residues. Germline V CDR1 and CDR2: LGHNT, FRNRAP. The junction had 8 bases not matched to a gene; V was cut back by 7 bases and J by 4 bases. The chain uses TRBV12-5 and TRBJ2-1; 9 bases match TRBD2. This receptor was identified in a woman of 80 years or more with acute or convalescent COVID-19. Sequencing was performed on peripheral blood. Here the CDR3 reads CASASAGGGYNEQFF. CDR3 bases: TGTGCTAGTGCCTCAGCGGGAGGAGGGTACAATGAGCAGTTCTTC. Full variable domain (missing parts from reference TRBV12-5 and TRBJ2-1): DARVTQTPRHKVTEMGQEVTMRCQPILGHNTVFWYRQTMMQGLELLAYFRNRAPLDDSGMPKDRFSAEMPDATLATLKIQPSEPRDSAVYFCASASAGGGYNEQFFGPGTRLTVL.